This TCR beta chain was profiled in a study of early T cells in non-severe SARS-CoV-2 infection (TCRdb year 2021). About the investigation overall: Bulk RNA from unsorted whole blood was used for TCR sequencing, so alpha and beta chains could not be paired. Study-level results and caveats: VDJdb matching was skewed toward anti-spike CD8 responses, so virus-specific expansions were likely underestimated and private and CD4 specificities were missed.

The library relied on 5' RACE. Sequencing took place on a NextSeq 500. In the TCR library protocol, unique molecular identifiers were attached to individual cDNA molecules to correct for PCR bias and sequencing error. Sequencing covered both TCR alpha and beta chains, and within each sample the abundances of alpha and beta sequences were tightly co-correlated. In the original analysis: Decombinator V4 was used to perform V gene, J gene and CDR3 annotation of TCR sequences. Expanded TCRs were defined as changing significantly between any two time points under a Poisson model with p below 0.0001. Abundances of TCRs were expressed as counts per million after normalisation to the total number of TCRs sequenced in each sample. TRAV1-2 paired with TRAJ12, TRAJ20 or TRAJ33 defined MAIT TCRs, while TRAV10 paired with TRAJ18 defined iNKT TCRs. A search of VDJdb, accessed on 1 November 2021, was run for TCRs annotated to CMV, EBV and SARS-CoV-2, with TCRs annotated for multiple antigens excluded. TCRdb itself trimmed the public reads at Q25 with fastp, ran MiXCR and retained productive beta chains. Merged by CDR3 protein, the rows form single entries marked with the most common genes and DNA. The V and J calls shown here were made by TCRdb, not taken from the authors' results. The sample table holds nearly 80,000 distinct CDR3 sequences, of which 9.5% to 15% were seen once. Of the sample, 1% to 1.4% is held by the ten largest clones.

This was a case-control study nested in a cohort of healthcare workers in London, UK, who had nasopharyngeal swab PCR tests and blood samples taken every week. Healthcare workers were recruited during the week of the UK lockdown, between 23 and 31 March 2020, and followed weekly for up to roughly 16 weeks. In the case of this clonotype: Its antigen is not yet known. An end of the junction differs from the germline gene, which may be a read error.

The CDR3 measures 19 amino acids from cysteine to phenylalanine. Just the 57-base CDR3 DNA is kept, in frame starting at base 1. CDR1 MNHEY and CDR2 SVGAGI were looked up in the germline V gene. The chain was built from TRBV6-5 and TRBJ2-2, with 7 middle bases fitting TRBD1. The TCR originated in an adult who was a healthcare worker with PCR-confirmed SARS-CoV-2 infection or an uninfected control (not recorded which). Material: whole blood. The DNA is TGTGTCAGCAGTTACTCGGGGACAGCCCATGGACCCTTCACCGGGGAGCTGTTTTTT. It specifies CVSSYSGTAHGPFTGELFF.